A single sample gave rise to the 30 T cell receptor beta chains below, sequenced in a study of OX40 agonist ivuxolimab in advanced cancers. The data were produced by immunoSEQ multiplex PCR, yet TCRdb's version contains in-frame clones alone and is incomplete. The repertoire consists of tens of thousands of clones, with approximately 90% occurring once and the leading ten covering 0.43%. The sequenced sample was CD4+ or CD8+ T cells sorted from blood, obtained in a trial of the OX40 agonist ivuxolimab. The receptors shown here come from an adult with an advanced solid tumor such as melanoma, head and neck, liver or kidney cancer.

The chain has TRBV4-2 and TRBJ2-3, with 12 bases lining up with TRBD2. Germline CDR1 reads LGHNA; CDR2 reads YNFKEQ. The V segment lost 0 bases and the J segment 2 bases; nucleotides outside the gene matches: 9. There are 19 residues in the CDR3. CDR3 coding DNA: TGTGCCAGCAGCCAAGATCTAGTACTAGCGGGAGGAGACACAGATACGCAGTATTTT. This sequence encodes CASSQDLVLAGGDTDTQYF.

As to this clone: Its ends do not fully match the called genes, so a read error is possible. The chain joins TRBV5-1 to TRBJ2-7; TRBD1 might be the D (6 bases). CDR3 length: 15 amino acids. The V gene's germline CDR1 is SGHRS and CDR2 YFSETQ. CDR3 sequence: CASSLEDALVRGKDF. The CDR3 region has the DNA TGCGCCAGCAGCTTGGAGGACGCCCTCGTGAGGGGGAAGGACTTC.

This chain connects TRBV19 to TRBJ1-1; D is possibly TRBD1 (5 bases). Germline values: CDR1 LNHDA, CDR2 SQIVND (reference sequence). The CDR3 loop spans 13 amino acids. V was trimmed by 5 bases and J by 6 bases, leaving 13 bases between them. CDR3 sequence: CASSLTRGAEAFF. Here the CDR3 DNA reads TGTGCCAGTAGTCTGACCCGGGGGGCTGAAGCTTTCTTT. Full variable domain (outside the CDR3, taken from reference TRBV19 and TRBJ1-1): DGGITQSPKYLFRKEGQNVTLSCEQNLNHDAMYWYRQDPGQGLRLIYYSQIVNDFQKGDIAEGYSVSREKKESFPLTVTSAQKNPTAFYLCASSLTRGAEAFFGQGTRLTVV.

The rearrangement uses TRBV18 and TRBJ1-5; D not certain. With 2 bases removed from V and 0 bases from J, the gap between germline ends came to 8 bases. Germline V gene sequence: CDR1 KGHSH, CDR2 LQKENI. This CDR3 contains 15 residues. DNA for the CDR3: TGTGCCAGCTCACCATCTACAGATAGCAATCAGCCCCAGCATTTT. Its protein product is CASSPSTDSNQPQHF.

The V gene is TRBV7-9, the J gene TRBJ2-5; D is perhaps TRBD2 (5 bases). V gave up 3 bases and J gave up 5 bases, with 10 bases separating them. Germline loops: CDR1 SEHNR, CDR2 FQNEAQ (reference sequence). CDR3 size: 13 residues. The CDR3 protein is CASSFGSWETQYF. The CDR3 DNA sequence: TGTGCCAGCAGCTTTGGGAGTTGGGAGACCCAGTACTTC.

This chain connects TRBV28 to TRBJ2-7, with D perhaps being TRBD1 or TRBD2 (5 bases each). This CDR3 is built from 15 residues. Germline V CDR1 and CDR2: MDHEN, SYDVKM. Trimming took 4 bases from V and 3 from J, leaving 16 bases between them. The CDR3 here is CASSSPGAVIYEQYF. As DNA, the CDR3 is TGTGCCAGCAGTTCCCCCGGGGCGGTCATCTACGAGCAGTACTTC.

This clone is a singleton in its sample. V usage is TRBV30 and J usage is TRBJ2-5; 8 nucleotides match TRBD2. The V gene end was trimmed by 4 bases and the J gene end by 2 bases; junction bases not matched to a gene: 0. Germline V gene data show CDR1 as GTSNPN and CDR2 as SVGIG (reference sequence). The CDR3 is 12 residues long. The DNA of the CDR3 is TGTGCCTGGACTAGCGGGCAAGAGACCCAGTACTTC. Protein: CAWTSGQETQYF. Full variable domain (outside the CDR3, taken from reference TRBV30 and TRBJ2-5): SQTIHQWPATLVQPVGSPLSLECTVEGTSNPNLYWYRQAAGRGLQLLFYSVGIGQISSEVPQNLSASRPQDRQFILSSKKLLLSDSGFYLCAWTSGQETQYFGPGTRLLVL.

The CDR3 DNA follows: TGCGCCAGCAGCCCTTTTAGCGGGGGGGCCGGGCAAGAGACCCAGTACTTC. As protein: CASSPFSGGAGQETQYF. The chain carries TRBV4-3 and TRBJ2-5, with TRBD2 matching 11 bases. The J segment lost 2 bases and the V segment lost 4 bases, leaving 9 bases of the junction unmatched. Germline V gene data show CDR1 as LGHNA and CDR2 as YSLEER. The CDR3 runs 17 residues.

The CDR3 here is CASSEGLKGWHHEQYF. The DNA of the CDR3 is TGTGCCAGCAGTGAAGGGTTAAAGGGCTGGCACCACGAGCAGTACTTC. The chain recombines TRBV6-1 with TRBJ2-7; D call uncertain. This CDR3 has 16 residues. The V gene's germline CDR1 is MNHNS and CDR2 SASEGT. V was pared by 1 base and J by 5 bases, with 18 bases between.

This clone occurred a few times. The chain's CDR3 is CASSLGGTDEKLFF. The CDR3 DNA follows: TGTGCCAGCAGTTTAGGGGGCACGGATGAAAAACTGTTTTTT. The chain couples TRBV28 to TRBJ1-4, with D maybe TRBD1 (6 bases). Germline V CDR1 and CDR2: MDHEN, SYDVKM. CDR3 size: 14 residues. V was shortened by 2 bases and J by 6 bases, with 10 bases between the two germline ends.

The sample holds a few counts of this clone. The chain combines TRBV18 with TRBJ1-1; D not certain. CDR3 length equals 13 residues. Germline loops: CDR1 KGHSH, CDR2 LQKENI. Trimming removed 2 bases from V and 4 bases from J, with 8 bases in between. DNA of the CDR3: TGTGCCAGCTCACCAGAAGTTTCCACTGAAGCTTTCTTT. It codes for CASSPEVSTEAFF.

The CDR3 protein is CAISDTRVHYGYTF. Here the CDR3 DNA reads TGTGCCATCAGTGATACGAGGGTTCACTATGGCTACACCTTC. The chain has TRBV10-3 and TRBJ1-2; D is uncertain. CDR1 and CDR2 from the germline V gene are ENHRY and SYGVKD. This CDR3 contains 14 residues. V was shortened by 3 bases and J by 3 bases, with 11 bases between the two germline ends.

The chain recombines TRBV4-1 with TRBJ2-1, with D possibly matching TRBD1 (6 bases). Looked up from germline, CDR1 is MGHRA and CDR2 is YSYEKL. The CDR3 has 15 residues. V was trimmed by 0 bases and J by 6 bases, leaving 12 bases between them. This CDR3 reads CASSQDVRGGNEQFF. Here the CDR3 DNA reads TGCGCCAGCAGCCAAGATGTCAGGGGCGGCAATGAGCAGTTCTTC.

The table lists this clone with a count of one. The rearrangement uses TRBV9 and TRBJ2-3; the D call may be TRBD1 or TRBD2 (5 bases each). Germline CDR1 reads SGDLS; CDR2 reads YYNGEE. The CDR3 length is 18 residues. V was cut by 1 base and J by 2 bases, with 20 bases left in between. CDR3 sequence reads: CASSVNPGDQTYTDTQYF. In DNA, the CDR3 is TGTGCCAGCAGCGTAAACCCCGGGGACCAAACTTACACAGATACGCAGTATTTT.

The rearrangement uses TRBV11-2 and TRBJ2-7; a possible D gene is TRBD2 (5 bases). In germline, CDR1 is SGHAT, CDR2 FQNNGV. Trimming pared 3 bases from V and 5 bases from J, leaving 11 bases between. This CDR3 spans 13 amino acids. DNA for the CDR3: TGTGCCAGCAGCTTCGAGGGTTGGAACGAGCAGTACTTC. Translated: CASSFEGWNEQYF.

The J gene is TRBJ2-2, the V gene TRBV5-1; TRBD2 agrees at 10 bases. The ends lost 0 bases at V and 1 base at J; junction bases unmatched: 9. Germline V gives CDR1 SGHRS, CDR2 YFSETQ. CDR3 length: 19 amino acids. The CDR3 protein is CASSLAAAGGPVNTGELFF. The CDR3 bases are TGCGCCAGCAGCTTGGCAGCAGCGGGAGGGCCGGTGAACACCGGGGAGCTGTTTTTT.

The rearrangement uses TRBV5-5 and TRBJ2-1; maybe TRBD1 (6 bases). Trimming removed 0 bases at V and 7 bases at J, with 8 bases between. Germline V lookup: CDR1 SGHKS, CDR2 YYEKEE (reference sequence). The CDR3 spans 13 residues. CDR3 nucleotide sequence: TGTGCCAGCAGCTTGGTAGGGGGAAATGAGCAGTTCTTC. It codes for CASSLVGGNEQFF.

The gene calls are TRBV9 and TRBJ2-5; D remains unclear. Between the trimmed V and J ends, which lost 4 bases and 2 bases, there was a span of 9 bases. There are 13 residues in the CDR3. Germline V CDR1 and CDR2: SGDLS, YYNGEE. DNA for the CDR3: TGTGCCAGCAGCTCGAGTATGCAAGAGACCCAGTACTTC. Its protein product is CASSSSMQETQYF.

The chain is built from TRBV7-9 and TRBJ1-5, with D unclear. Germline loops: CDR1 SEHNR, CDR2 FQNEAQ (reference sequence). CDR3 length: 15 amino acids. The V end lost 3 bases, the J end lost 2 bases, and 11 bases lay between the germline ends. This chain's CDR3 is CASSLGNQGNQPQHF. In nucleotides, the CDR3 is TGTGCCAGCAGCTTGGGAAACCAGGGCAATCAGCCCCAGCATTTT.

The V gene is TRBV11-3, the J gene TRBJ2-2; D is perhaps TRBD1 (5 bases). Trimming stripped 4 bases from V and 6 bases from J, with 15 bases between. The CDR3 has 15 residues. Germline CDR1 reads SGHNT; CDR2 reads YENEEA. DNA for the CDR3: TGTGCCAGCAGCTCCCGCCTAGGGGTCGCCGGGGAGCTGTTTTTT. Translation: CASSSRLGVAGELFF. Combining the CDR3 with reference TRBV11-3 and TRBJ2-2 gives the whole variable domain EAGVVQSPRYKIIEKKQPVAFWCNPISGHNTLYWYLQNLGQGPELLIRYENEEAVDDSQLPKDRFSAERLKGVDSTLKIQPAELGDSAVYLCASSSRLGVAGELFFGEGSRLTVL.

This clone was seen just once. The rearrangement uses TRBV5-1 and TRBJ2-2; D assignment may be TRBD1 or TRBD2 (5 bases each). The CDR3 spans 15 residues. Looked up from germline, CDR1 is SGHRS and CDR2 is YFSETQ. The germline V and J ends were trimmed by 0 bases and 4 bases, with 10 bases remaining between them. This CDR3 is CASSLAGTSTGELFF. The DNA for the CDR3 is TGCGCCAGCAGCTTGGCCGGGACCTCCACCGGGGAGCTGTTTTTT. Supplemented by reference TRBV5-1 and TRBJ2-2, the full variable domain reads KAGVTQTPRYLIKTRGQQVTLSCSPISGHRSVSWYQQTPGQGLQFLFEYFSETQRNKGNFPGRFSGRQFSNSRSEMNVSTLELGDSALYLCASSLAGTSTGELFFGEGSRLTVL.

This chain joins TRBV10-1 and TRBJ2-5; 7 positions match TRBD1. J gave up 4 bases and V 2 bases, and 16 bases lay outside the gene matches. The CDR3 has 18 residues. Germline V gene sequence: CDR1 WNHNN, CDR2 SYGVQD (reference sequence). CDR3 sequence (DNA): TGCGCCAGCAGTGAGAAACAAGCTAAAGACAGGGTCGGAGAGACCCAGTACTTC. Residues: CASSEKQAKDRVGETQYF.

The chain recombines TRBV7-8 with TRBJ2-1, with TRBD1 as a possible D gene (6 bases). The CDR3 has 18 residues. CDR1 SGHVS and CDR2 FQNEAQ come from the germline V gene. Trimming shortened V by 5 bases and J by 9 bases, and 29 bases separated the two germline ends. CDR3 coding DNA: TGTGCCAGCAGCCCTACCCCTCTCGGACAGCTTCGACTCTTTGAGCAGTTCTTC. Protein sequence: CASSPTPLGQLRLFEQFF.

The chain joins TRBV11-2 to TRBJ1-4; D uncertain. Germline CDR1 SGHAT, CDR2 FQNNGV. The CDR3 loop spans 16 amino acids. V was trimmed by 3 bases and J by 8 bases, leaving 19 bases between them. CDR3 region: CASSLAGPSWGEKLFF. CDR3 bases: TGTGCCAGCAGCTTGGCAGGACCTAGCTGGGGAGAAAAACTGTTTTTT.

The count of this clone is one. This sequence joins TRBV6-1 and TRBJ1-2, with D unresolved. The CDR3 consists of 13 residues. Germline lookup yields CDR1 MNHNS and CDR2 SASEGT. V lost 2 bases and J 8 bases, leaving 12 bases between the germline ends. CDR3 sequence (DNA): TGTGCCAGCAGTGAAAGATACTTGCGGGGCTACACCTTC. Residues: CASSERYLRGYTF.

The chain carries TRBV7-8 and TRBJ1-3; D gene uncertain. There are 12 residues in the CDR3. V was trimmed by 2 bases and J by 4 bases, leaving 3 bases between them. Per germline, CDR1 SGHVS and CDR2 FQNEAQ. The CDR3 DNA is TGTGCCAGCAGCTTAAGCGGAAACACCATATATTTT. Its translation: CASSLSGNTIYF.

The J gene is TRBJ2-6, the V gene TRBV7-2; D may match TRBD1 or TRBD2 (5 bases each). This CDR3 region has 18 residues. The germline V gene encodes CDR1 SGHTA and CDR2 FQGNSA. The germline V and J ends were trimmed by 4 bases and 0 bases, with 16 bases remaining between them. The CDR3 DNA reads as TGTGCCAGCAGCTCGAGGTGGGGGACGTTCTCTGGGGCCAACGTCCTGACTTTC. This codes for CASSSRWGTFSGANVLTF.

This chain links TRBV7-9 with TRBJ2-5; D is unresolved. The CDR3 runs to 14 residues. Germline V gene sequence: CDR1 SEHNR, CDR2 FQNEAQ (reference sequence). V was cut by 5 bases and J by 5 bases, with 15 bases left in between. The CDR3 region is CASSPTEIVETQYF. Written as DNA, the CDR3 is TGTGCCAGCAGCCCTACGGAAATAGTGGAGACCCAGTACTTC.

This chain links TRBV19 with TRBJ2-7; D remains ambiguous. The V gene's germline CDR1 is LNHDA and CDR2 SQIVND (reference sequence). V lost 9 bases to trimming and J lost 2 bases, with 14 bases between them. The CDR3 is 13 amino acids. CDR3 DNA: TGTGCCAGGTCAGTTCCCCCCCCCTACGAGCAGTACTTC. Residues: CARSVPPPYEQYF.

The V call is TRBV18, the J call TRBJ2-1; D perhaps matches TRBD2 (5 bases). The CDR3 spans 16 residues. Germline values: CDR1 KGHSH, CDR2 LQKENI. With 1 base removed from V and 4 bases from J, the gap between germline ends came to 14 bases. Here the CDR3 reads CASSPRVATSYNEQFF. For the CDR3, the DNA is TGTGCCAGCTCACCACGAGTAGCGACGTCTTACAATGAGCAGTTCTTC.